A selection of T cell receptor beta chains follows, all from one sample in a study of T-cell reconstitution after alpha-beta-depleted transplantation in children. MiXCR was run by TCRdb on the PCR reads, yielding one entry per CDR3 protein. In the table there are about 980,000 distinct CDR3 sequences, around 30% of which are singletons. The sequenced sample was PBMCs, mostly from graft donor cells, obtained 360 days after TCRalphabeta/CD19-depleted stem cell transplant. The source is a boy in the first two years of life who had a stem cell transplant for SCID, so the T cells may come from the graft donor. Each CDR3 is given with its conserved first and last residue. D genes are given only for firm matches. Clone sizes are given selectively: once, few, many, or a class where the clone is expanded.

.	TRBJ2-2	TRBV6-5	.	TGTGCCAGCAGTTACTCCCTAAGGTGGAACACCGGGGAGCTGTTTTTT	CASSYSLRWNTGELFF
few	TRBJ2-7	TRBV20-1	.	TGCAGTGCTGGTGAGGTGACCTCCTACGAGCAGTACTTC	CSAGEVTSYEQYF
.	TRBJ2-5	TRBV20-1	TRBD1	TGCAGTGCTAGTTCTACAGGGGGGCAAGAGACCCAGTACTTC	CSASSTGGQETQYF
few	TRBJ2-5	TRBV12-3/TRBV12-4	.	TGTGCCAGCAGGGCACTAGGGAACCAAGAGACCCAGTACTTC	CASRALGNQETQYF
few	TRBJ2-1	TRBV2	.	TGTGCCAGCATTCTCATTAGTCATGGTGAGCAGTTCTTC	CASILISHGEQFF
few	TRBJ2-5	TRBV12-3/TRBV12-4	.	TGTGCCAGCAAACACAGGGGGGGTCAAGAGACCCAGTACTTC	CASKHRGGQETQYF
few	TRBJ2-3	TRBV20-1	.	TGCAGTGGACAGTACACAGATACGCAGTATTTT	CSGQYTDTQYF
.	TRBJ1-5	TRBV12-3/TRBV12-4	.	TGTGCCAGCAGTTTCGGGCAGGGGAGACAGCCCCAGCATTTT	CASSFGQGRQPQHF
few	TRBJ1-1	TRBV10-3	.	TGTGCCATCAGTGAGAAGGCACTTATGAACACTGAAGCTTTCTTT	CAISEKALMNTEAFF
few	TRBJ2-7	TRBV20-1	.	TGCAGTGCTAAGAGTGGCAGCTACTACGAGCAGTACTTC	CSAKSGSYYEQYF
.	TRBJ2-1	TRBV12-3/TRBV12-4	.	TGTGCCAGCAGTGGAGGGGATGAGCTAAGCAATGAGCAGTTCTTC	CASSGGDELSNEQFF
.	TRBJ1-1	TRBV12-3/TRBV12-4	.	TGTGCCACCAACAGGGCCCACGGCACTGAAGCTTTCTTT	CATNRAHGTEAFF
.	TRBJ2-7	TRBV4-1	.	TGCGCCAGCAGCCCGGACGTTGGCGAGCAGTACTTC	CASSPDVGEQYF
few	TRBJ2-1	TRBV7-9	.	TGTGCCAGCAGCCGATTCGAGACACGGAATGAGCAGTTCTTC	CASSRFETRNEQFF
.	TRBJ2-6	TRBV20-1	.	TGCAGTGCTAGAGATCTGGGGGCCAACGTCCTGACTTTC	CSARDLGANVLTF
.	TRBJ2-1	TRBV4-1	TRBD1	TGCGCCAGCAGCCACGTATTTAGGGGGCAGCTTGATGATGAGCAGTTCTTC	CASSHVFRGQLDDEQFF
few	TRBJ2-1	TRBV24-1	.	TGTGCCACCAGTGATCCCGGGACAATGGGGGTGAGGAATGAGCAGTTCTTC	CATSDPGTMGVRNEQFF